The entry below describes one T cell receptor (beta chain). This sample was included in a study of CD8 T cells in Susac syndrome. TCR beta from blood CD8+ and CD4+ T cells was sequenced. The multiple sclerosis controls, all treatment-naive patients, had relapsing-remitting disease that was stable or active. Purification of the CD8+ and CD4+ T cells relied on negative isolation, and TEMRA cells underwent FACS enrichment. V dropped 6 bases and J dropped 9 bases, with 19 bases sitting between them. Germline CDR1 and CDR2: SGHRS and YFSETQ. This CDR3 spans 14 amino acids. Reverse transcription used about 0.45 to 1 ug RNA and random hexamers. TCRdb processed the immunoSEQ multiplex PCR reads anew with MiXCR; each CDR3 protein has one entry. This sample has 300,000 to 350,000 distinct CDR3 sequences, with around 92% found just once.

The source is a human donor with multiple sclerosis. This sequence joins TRBV5-1 and TRBJ2-1; D assignment may be TRBD1 or TRBD2 (5 bases each). Input material: CD4+ T cells from PBMCs. The CDR3 protein is CASTFRAPGGEQFF. Written as DNA, the CDR3 is TGCGCCAGCACCTTCAGGGCGCCTGGGGGTGAGCAGTTCTTC. The whole variable domain, remainder taken from reference TRBV5-1 and TRBJ2-1, is KAGVTQTPRYLIKTRGQQVTLSCSPISGHRSVSWYQQTPGQGLQFLFEYFSETQRNKGNFPGRFSGRQFSNSRSEMNVSTLELGDSALYLCASTFRAPGGEQFFGPGTRLTVL.